This T cell receptor beta chain was documented in a study of early T cells in non-severe SARS-CoV-2 infection. Study information: It was bulk RNA from unsorted whole blood that was sequenced, and the chains were unpaired. Study-wide results and limits: VDJdb-based matching was biased toward anti-spike CD8 responses and missed private and CD4 specificities.

The TCR library protocol attached unique molecular identifiers to the individual cDNA molecules. TCRdb independently ran MiXCR on the 5' RACE reads; one entry per CDR3 protein. The table lists around 70,000 distinct CDR3 sequences, about a tenth of them singletons. CDR1 and CDR2 from the germline V gene are SGHRS and YFSETQ. This CDR3 spans 15 amino acids. Trimming pared 1 base from V and 2 bases from J, leaving 10 bases between. With respect to this clonotype: No antigen is known for it.

The sequenced sample was whole blood, obtained at baseline. The chain is built from TRBV5-1 and TRBJ2-1, with D unresolved. This TCR was recovered from an adult who was a healthcare worker with PCR-confirmed SARS-CoV-2 infection or an uninfected control (not recorded which). CDR3 DNA: TGCGCCAGCAGCTTGAGACATGACGCCTACAATGAGCAGTTCTTC. This encodes CASSLRHDAYNEQFF.